This T cell receptor beta chain was found in a study of T cells in Graves' hyperthyroidism and ophthalmopathy. Regarding the study as a whole: A model built on 13 V-J features separated ophthalmopathy from stable hyperthyroidism. Ophthalmopathy, as predicted by the model, came a median roughly 6.8 months after the prediction. In the blood, most expanded thyroid clonotypes above 0.001 appeared as well.

This clonotype was found many times. What it binds is unknown. Amplification yielded TCR beta CDR3 regions, with RNA transcripts as the source. TCR CDR3 underwent first-round RT-PCR with the HTBI primer set. TCRdb passed the multiplex PCR reads through MiXCR, listing each CDR3 protein once. The sample lists about 46,000 distinct CDR3 sequences, more than 40% occurring once. The CDR3 sequence is 15 residues long. The germline V gene has CDR1 SGHRS and CDR2 YFSETQ. Trimming took 7 bases from V and 0 from J; bases not matched to a gene: 7. On the basis of clinical symptoms, serum thyroxine and TRAb, thyroid ultrasound and orbital computed tomography, diagnoses were made.

This rearrangement joins TRBV5-1 to TRBJ1-1, with 9 bases that match TRBD1. The sample was peripheral blood or thyroid tissue (not recorded which). This TCR was recovered from a woman aged 50 to 60 with Graves' hyperthyroidism. The CDR3 sequence: CASGLQGAMNTEAFF. The DNA for the CDR3 is TGCGCCAGCGGTTTACAGGGGGCTATGAACACTGAAGCTTTCTTT.